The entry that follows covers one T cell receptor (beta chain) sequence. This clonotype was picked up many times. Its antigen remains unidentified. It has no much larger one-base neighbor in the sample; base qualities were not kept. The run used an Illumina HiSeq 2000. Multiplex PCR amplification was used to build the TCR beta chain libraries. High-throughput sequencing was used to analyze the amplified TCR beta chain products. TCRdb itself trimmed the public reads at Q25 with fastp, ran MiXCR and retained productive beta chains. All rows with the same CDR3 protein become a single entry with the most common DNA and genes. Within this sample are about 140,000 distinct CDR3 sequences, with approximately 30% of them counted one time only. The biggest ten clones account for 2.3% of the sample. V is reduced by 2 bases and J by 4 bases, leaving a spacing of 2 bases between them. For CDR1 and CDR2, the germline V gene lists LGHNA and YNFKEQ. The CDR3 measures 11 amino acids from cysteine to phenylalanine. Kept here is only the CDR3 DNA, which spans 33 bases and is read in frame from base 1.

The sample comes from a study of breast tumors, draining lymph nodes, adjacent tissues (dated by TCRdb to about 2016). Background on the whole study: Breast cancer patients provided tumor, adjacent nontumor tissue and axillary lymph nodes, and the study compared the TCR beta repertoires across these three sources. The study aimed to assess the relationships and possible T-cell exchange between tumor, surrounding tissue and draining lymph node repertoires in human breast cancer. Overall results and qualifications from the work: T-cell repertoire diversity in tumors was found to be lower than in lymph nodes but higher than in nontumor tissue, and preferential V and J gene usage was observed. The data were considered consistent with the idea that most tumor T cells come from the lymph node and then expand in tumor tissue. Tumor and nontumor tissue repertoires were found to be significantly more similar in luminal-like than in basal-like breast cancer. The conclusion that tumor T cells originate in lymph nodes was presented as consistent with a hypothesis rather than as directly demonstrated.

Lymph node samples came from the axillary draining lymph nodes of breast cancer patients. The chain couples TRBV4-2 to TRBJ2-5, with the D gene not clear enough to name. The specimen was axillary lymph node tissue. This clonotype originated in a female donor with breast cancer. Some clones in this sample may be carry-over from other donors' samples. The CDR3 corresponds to CASSQLETQYF. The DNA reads TGTGCCAGCAGCCAATTAGAGACCCAGTACTTC.